This entry concerns a single T cell receptor (beta chain). What it recognizes is unknown. The data are from a study of response to subunit inactivated influenza vaccine. Study outcomes and limitations: Authors proposed each seasonal influenza vaccination draws in few new T cells.

TCRdb ran MiXCR on the RT-PCR reads and lists one entry per CDR3 protein. The sample includes roughly 520,000 distinct CDR3 sequences, about 25% of them seen just once. Germline CDR1 LNHNV, CDR2 YYDKDF (reference sequence). The CDR3 length is 15 residues. With 5 bases removed from V and 1 base from J, the gap between germline ends came to 12 bases. The source was CD4+ T cells sorted from PBMCs, collected 5 days after vaccination. This receptor was obtained from a man aged 45-60 years who received an inactivated influenza vaccine. J is TRBJ1-5 and V is TRBV15, with a possible D match to TRBD1 (6 bases). The CDR3 coding sequence is TGTGCCACCAGCTGGACCGACAGGAGCAATCAGCCCCAGCATTTT. It translates to CATSWTDRSNQPQHF.